The rows below give T cell receptor beta chains drawn from one sample of a study of blood T cell repertoires in COVID-19. Sequenced by immunoSEQ multiplex PCR; TCRdb stores in-frame clones only, minus some. This table holds approximately 180,000 clones, around 90% found once. The material sequenced was peripheral blood. The receptors shown here come from a man aged 55 to 70 with active or convalescent COVID-19. CDR3s include the opening cysteine and the closing phenylalanine or tryptophan. A D gene is named only where the DNA matches it firmly. Clone size appears in some rows only: once, few, many, or a class for an expanded clone.

cdr3_nt: TGCGCCAGCAGTCCGGGACTTCGCTCTGGAAACACCATATATTTT; cdr3_aa: CASSPGLRSGNTIYF; d_call: .; j_call: TRBJ1-3; v_call: TRBV5-1; clone_size: few
cdr3_nt: TGTGCCAGCAAGGTGGCAGAGTACTATATGGAAAAACTGTTTTTT; cdr3_aa: CASKVAEYYMEKLFF; d_call: .; j_call: TRBJ1-4; v_call: TRBV6-5; clone_size: .
cdr3_nt: TGTGCCAGCAGTGACCACAGTAGCAATCAGCCCCAGCATTTT; cdr3_aa: CASSDHSSNQPQHF; d_call: .; j_call: TRBJ1-5; v_call: TRBV6-1; clone_size: .
cdr3_nt: TGTGCCAGCAGCAAAGCAGGCAGGGAAGAGACCCAGTACTTC; cdr3_aa: CASSKAGREETQYF; d_call: .; j_call: TRBJ2-5; v_call: TRBV21-1; clone_size: .
cdr3_nt: TGTGCCAGCAGCCCAGTAGAGGACACTGAAGCTTTCTTT; cdr3_aa: CASSPVEDTEAFF; d_call: .; j_call: TRBJ1-1; v_call: TRBV6-5; clone_size: .
cdr3_nt: TGCGCCAGCAGCTTGGGACAGGCGGGCACTGAAGCTTTCTTT; cdr3_aa: CASSLGQAGTEAFF; d_call: .; j_call: TRBJ1-1; v_call: TRBV5-1; clone_size: .
cdr3_nt: TGTGCCAGCAGTGAACAGGGAGGGTGGGGTCAGCCCCAGCATTTT; cdr3_aa: CASSEQGGWGQPQHF; d_call: .; j_call: TRBJ1-5; v_call: TRBV2; clone_size: .
cdr3_nt: TGTGCCAGCAGCCTCAGACAGGGTGGCACTGAAGCTTTCTTT; cdr3_aa: CASSLRQGGTEAFF; d_call: TRBD1; j_call: TRBJ1-1; v_call: TRBV7-6; clone_size: .
cdr3_nt: TGTGCCAGCAGCCCAGGACTAGCGGGGGGCCAAGAGACCCAGTACTTC; cdr3_aa: CASSPGLAGGQETQYF; d_call: TRBD2; j_call: TRBJ2-5; v_call: TRBV7-3; clone_size: .
cdr3_nt: TGTGCCAGCAGCCCCGGGACAGGGAGGTCACCCCTCCACTTT; cdr3_aa: CASSPGTGRSPLHF; d_call: TRBD1; j_call: TRBJ1-6; v_call: TRBV5-4; clone_size: few
cdr3_nt: TGTGCCAGTAGGGATCGACAGGGGGGTAAAGAGACCCAGTACTTC; cdr3_aa: CASRDRQGGKETQYF; d_call: TRBD1; j_call: TRBJ2-5; v_call: TRBV19; clone_size: .
cdr3_nt: TGTGCCAGCAGCCAAGATCCCAGGGGCCAAGAGACCCAGTACTTC; cdr3_aa: CASSQDPRGQETQYF; d_call: .; j_call: TRBJ2-5; v_call: TRBV4-2; clone_size: .
cdr3_nt: TGTGCCAGCTCACCCAGCCAGGGGGAAGAGACCCAGTACTTC; cdr3_aa: CASSPSQGEETQYF; d_call: TRBD1; j_call: TRBJ2-5; v_call: TRBV18; clone_size: .
cdr3_nt: TGTGCCAGTAGTATGAGCTACAATGAGCAGTTCTTC; cdr3_aa: CASSMSYNEQFF; d_call: .; j_call: TRBJ2-1; v_call: TRBV19; clone_size: .
cdr3_nt: TGTGCCAGCAGCTGGGGCGGGGGTTTAGAGACCCAGTACTTC; cdr3_aa: CASSWGGGLETQYF; d_call: TRBD2; j_call: TRBJ2-5; v_call: TRBV5-4; clone_size: .
cdr3_nt: TGTGCCAGTAGTATATCGCCTAGCGGCCATAACAATGAGCAGTTCTTC; cdr3_aa: CASSISPSGHNNEQFF; d_call: TRBD2; j_call: TRBJ2-1; v_call: TRBV19; clone_size: .